This TCR beta chain was identified during a study of blood T cell repertoires in COVID-19 (dated by TCRdb to the early 2020s). The study in broad terms: Samples from collaborators originated in the United States, Italy and Spain and spanned both the acute and convalescent phases of COVID-19. The material from the prospective study consisted of cDNA or gDNA derived from T cells, B-cell-depleted T cells, or PBMCs. Deeply sampled blood TCRbeta repertoires from subjects exposed to, actively infected with, or recovered from COVID-19 were included in the dataset. The repertoires were made available in a free public database intended to serve as a resource for research on the immune response to SARS-CoV-2. Samples came from the ongoing ImmuneRACE study (first 160 participants) plus 1,254 subjects from 6 global collaborators. Sample metadata almost always included a de-identified subject ID, COVID-19 status, age in years and sex. HLA class I and class II types, where available, came from metadata supplied by the sample provider rather than from assay-based typing. Beyond this particular receptor, the publication reports: How much clinical and demographic metadata was included differed by source and by participant, and the metadata was provided uncurated.

After removal of 4 bases from V and 0 bases from J, the junction retains 16 bases not matched to a gene. Taken from cysteine to phenylalanine, the CDR3 has 19 residues. Only CDR3 DNA remains: 57 bases, in frame from the first base. CDR1 LGHNA and CDR2 YNFKEQ are derived from the germline V gene. On this clone: Its target antigen remains unknown. Within one base of it there is no much larger clone, and no base qualities were kept.

The immunoSEQ Assay, a bias-controlled multiplex PCR, was used to amplify TCRbeta CDR3 regions from genomic DNA. The paper's data handling went like this. The number of nucleated cells in each sample was estimated from the amplification of reference gene primers within the assay. To quantify the absolute abundance of each unique TCRbeta CDR3 rearrangement, sequence reads were collapsed and filtered. Productive Simpson clonality was computed per sample as the square root of Simpson's diversity index over productive rearrangements. Sourced from immuneACCESS, this table was stored by TCRdb with only in-frame sequences that have V and J called. A share of the clones is absent; for the studies checked, an unresolved V gene accounts for under half, and the remainder has no known explanation. The V and J calls and clone size were taken over from that table, and D and trimming were inferred from the DNA. Counted in this sample were about 250,000 clones; approximately 81% of them appeared once. 6.6% of the sample belongs to the ten largest clones.

Participants in the prospective study were aged about 18 to 89 years, lived in under 30 United States geographic areas, and enrolled through a virtual design. In the prospective study, cohorts were assigned on the basis of participant-reported clinical history obtained from a screening survey and a study questionnaire. A participant counted as exposed if, within 2 weeks of entering the study, that participant had been in contact with someone who had a PCR-confirmed or clinician-diagnosed COVID-19 case. In the prospective study, whole blood, serum and a nasopharyngeal or oropharyngeal swab were collected from each participant by mobile phlebotomists. Additional blood draws and questionnaires over an approximately two-month period could optionally be provided by prospective study participants. Prospective study blood samples were shipped either frozen or at room temperature before DNA extraction.

The chain employs TRBV4-2 and TRBJ1-1; TRBD1 matches 8 bases in the middle. Sample: PBMCs or T cells enriched from blood (not recorded which). The receptor was derived from a woman between 50 and 59 years old who had been exposed to COVID-19. The nucleotide sequence is given as TGTGCCAGCAGCCGCTCCCCCGGGACAGGTACTGCCATGAACACTGAAGCTTTCTTT. It specifies CASSRSPGTGTAMNTEAFF.